The clone carrying this TCR beta chain has a count of ten or more. Trimming shortened V by 1 base and J by 4 bases, and 7 bases separated the two germline ends. The CDR3 sequence is 14 residues long. The germline V gene encodes CDR1 SGHTA and CDR2 FQGNSA. The record originates from a study of regulatory T cells in long-lasting Graves disease. The TCR beta library used iRepertoire HTBI primers with Arm-PCR amplification of CDR3. TCRdb processed the multiplex PCR reads anew with MiXCR; each CDR3 protein has one entry. The data hold some 250,000 distinct CDR3 sequences, with around 18% observed a single time. Time point defined: newly diagnosed GD, antithyroid drugs for less than 3 months. Researchers made the TCR library from RNA that was extracted from PBMCs.

The starting material was peripheral blood mononuclear cells (PBMCs), obtained at new diagnosis, from a patient treated with antithyroid drugs. The origin of this receptor is a female donor with Graves disease. The chain carries TRBV7-2 and TRBJ1-4; D gene ambiguous. CDR3 sequence: CASSLGRGNEKLFF. CDR3 bases: TGTGCCAGCAGCTTAGGACGGGGTAATGAAAAACTGTTTTTT.